This passage covers 14 T cell receptor beta chains from one sample sequenced in a study of blood T cells in healthy people across ages. Primers used in a second PCR of about 6 to 11 cycles were a sample-barcoded 5' primer and a J-beta primer mix. TCRdb passed the 5' RACE reads through MiXCR, listing each CDR3 protein once. The profile shows 1.2 million to 1.5 million distinct CDR3 sequences, approximately 59% of them singletons. Specimen: blood. The receptors stem from a man aged 18 to 35 in good health.

This clonotype has more than one count but fewer than ten. The V and J genes are TRBV15 and TRBJ1-4; D gene uncertain. The CDR3 is 14 amino acids. V shed 4 bases and J shed 7 bases, with 13 bases lying between them. Germline-derived CDR1 and CDR2 are LNHNV and YYDKDF (reference sequence). CDR3 region: CATSNFQRSEKLFF. CDR3 DNA: TGTGCCACCAGCAATTTTCAAAGGAGTGAAAAACTGTTTTTT.

The chain links TRBV12-3 or TRBV12-4 to TRBJ2-6; no clear D. Trimming removed 3 bases at V and 0 bases at J, with 6 bases between. The CDR3 has 15 residues. This CDR3 reads CASSFYGSGANVLTF. Here the CDR3 DNA reads TGTGCCAGCAGTTTTTACGGCTCTGGGGCCAACGTCCTGACTTTC.

The rearrangement uses TRBV7-9 and TRBJ2-1; unclear D gene. This CDR3 spans 13 amino acids. In germline, CDR1 is SEHNR, CDR2 FQNEAQ (reference sequence). V was cut by 1 base and J by 3 bases, with 4 bases left in between. The CDR3 protein is CASSLEYYNEQFF. The CDR3 nucleotides are TGTGCCAGCAGCTTAGAATACTACAATGAGCAGTTCTTC.

The rearrangement links TRBV12-3 or TRBV12-4 to TRBJ1-2; D perhaps matches TRBD1 (6 bases). V shed 6 bases and J shed 2 bases, with 19 bases lying between them. The CDR3 is made up of 16 amino acids. The CDR3 here is CASRPRGATGNYGYTF. The CDR3 DNA sequence: TGTGCCAGCAGACCGAGGGGGGCTACAGGGAACTATGGCTACACCTTC.

V and J are TRBV29-1 and TRBJ1-4; weak D call: TRBD1 (6 bases). CDR1 SQVTM and CDR2 ANQGSEA come from the germline V gene. The CDR3 has 18 amino acids. V dropped 0 bases and J dropped 0 bases, with 17 bases sitting between them. The CDR3 region is CSVEDGNRTDATNEKLFF. The CDR3 DNA sequence: TGCAGCGTTGAAGATGGGAACAGGACAGACGCAACTAATGAAAAACTGTTTTTT.

The V gene is TRBV5-1, the J gene TRBJ2-7; 9 positions agree with TRBD1. The CDR3 length is 15 residues. Germline CDR1 reads SGHRS; CDR2 reads YFSETQ. With V trimmed by 2 bases and J by 1 base, 4 bases remained unmatched. CDR3 loop: CASSFGQGFSYEQYF. CDR3 DNA: TGCGCCAGCAGCTTTGGACAGGGGTTTTCCTACGAGCAGTACTTC.

This chain joins TRBV20-1 and TRBJ1-1; no clear D. The V gene lost 0 bases and the J gene lost 1 base, with 12 bases spanning the gap. The germline V gene encodes CDR1 DFQATT and CDR2 SNEGSKA (reference sequence). The CDR3 length is 15 residues. DNA of the CDR3: TGCAGTGCTAGAGATCGTTCGGCAGCGAACACTGAAGCTTTCTTT. Amino acids: CSARDRSAANTEAFF.

The chain employs TRBV20-1 and TRBJ2-7, with D tentatively TRBD1 or TRBD2 (5 bases each). Germline-derived CDR1 and CDR2 are DFQATT and SNEGSKA (reference sequence). This CDR3 is 12 amino acids long. Trimming stripped 1 base from V and 10 bases from J, with 14 bases between. CDR3 nucleotide sequence: TGCAGTGCTAGAGTGTCCTCCAGGGACCAGTACTTC. Amino acid sequence: CSARVSSRDQYF.

The V and J genes are TRBV4-2 and TRBJ2-7, with 12 bases matching TRBD2. Germline V gives CDR1 LGHNA, CDR2 YNFKEQ. The CDR3 consists of 15 residues. V dropped 0 bases and J dropped 6; count of bases not matched to a gene: 3. The CDR3 sequence is CASSQELAGGSEQYF. CDR3 DNA: TGTGCCAGCAGCCAAGAACTAGCGGGAGGTTCCGAGCAGTACTTC.

This clonotype has a handful of counts. The J gene is TRBJ2-7, the V gene TRBV10-1; the D gene is possibly TRBD1 (6 bases). Germline loops: CDR1 WNHNN, CDR2 SYGVQD (reference sequence). The V end lost 4 bases, the J end lost 0 bases, and 7 bases lay between the germline ends. The CDR3 is made up of 13 amino acids. CDR3 sequence: CASSGDTSYEQYF. CDR3 sequence (DNA): TGCGCCAGCAGTGGGGACACCTCCTACGAGCAGTACTTC.

This clonotype was seen once. The chain has TRBV6-2 or TRBV6-3 and TRBJ1-5; D call uncertain. Trimming pared 2 bases from V and 6 bases from J, leaving 11 bases between. CDR1 MNHEY and CDR2 SVGEGT come from the germline V gene. This CDR3 has 14 residues. CDR3 amino acids: CASSYGEGGQPQHF. The CDR3 DNA reads TGTGCCAGCAGTTACGGTGAGGGCGGTCAGCCCCAGCATTTT.

The rearrangement links TRBV29-1 to TRBJ1-2; perhaps TRBD1 as D (5 bases). Germline V gene sequence: CDR1 SQVTM, CDR2 ANQGSEA. Trimming removed 8 bases from V and 4 bases from J, with 11 bases in between. The CDR3 is made up of 11 amino acids. The CDR3 reads CSIRGSYGYTF. CDR3 in DNA: TGCAGCATCCGGGGGTCCTATGGCTACACCTTC.

This chain connects TRBV28 to TRBJ2-3, with 8 bases lining up with TRBD1. This CDR3 is built from 14 residues. The J segment lost 4 bases and the V segment lost 5 bases, leaving 5 bases of the junction unmatched. Per the germline V gene, CDR1 is MDHEN and CDR2 is SYDVKM. CDR3 protein: CASSPDRGPDTQYF. CDR3 bases: TGTGCCAGCAGTCCCGACAGGGGTCCAGATACGCAGTATTTT.

Only a few counts were recorded for this clonotype. V and J are TRBV10-3 and TRBJ1-1; the D is unclear. V lost 6 bases to trimming and J lost 1 base, with 9 bases between them. The CDR3 is 13 amino acids. Germline V gene sequence: CDR1 ENHRY, CDR2 SYGVKD. Here the CDR3 reads CAIRGGSNTEAFF. The CDR3 DNA follows: TGTGCCATCAGAGGCGGGTCGAACACTGAAGCTTTCTTT.